This TCR beta chain was obtained from a study of T cell repertoires in cytomegalovirus infection. Study details: Recently identified HLA-C-restricted CMV epitopes and well-studied HLA-B-restricted CMV epitopes were used by the study. From public TCR beta signatures came an indication of both CMV infection and matching HLA type.

One entry per CDR3 protein, called by TCRdb with MiXCR from the reads. The data show 800,000 to 950,000 distinct CDR3 sequences, 32% seen once. As concerns this clonotype: Its target is not known.

V was shortened by 4 bases and J by 6 bases, with 13 bases between the two germline ends. Germline assignment: CDR1 MNHEY and CDR2 SVGEGT. The CDR3 sequence is 14 residues long. This chain uses TRBV6-2 or TRBV6-3 with TRBJ1-5; TRBD1 might be the D (5 bases). Sample: cultured CD8+ T cells from PBMCs, taken from culture after CMV antigen stimulation. The TCR sequence derives from a human donor in good health (CMV status not recorded). Some clones in this sample may be carry-over from other donors' samples. The CDR3, as DNA: TGTGCCAGCAGTTGGGACGAGGGAAGTCAGCCCCAGCATTTT. It is translated as CASSWDEGSQPQHF.